This T cell receptor beta chain was identified during a study of identical twins. This CDR3 has 15 residues. CDR1 is SQVTM, CDR2 ANQGSEA, per germline. V dropped 0 bases and J dropped 5 bases, with 16 bases sitting between them. Template switching supplied a universal primer site; unique molecular identifiers were carried on the cDNA. TCRdb processed the 5' RACE reads anew with MiXCR; each CDR3 protein has one entry. The top ten clones hold about 0.3% of a sample with 1.5 million to 2 million distinct CDR3 sequences, under 35% of them seen once. Study-wide findings and caveats: Partly confounded zero-insertion analyses could result from invariant MAIT and iNKT cells. Models predicted less out-of-frame TCR alpha sharing in monozygotic twins than was found.

Remarks on this clonotype: No antigen is known for it.

This sequence originates from a newborn girl in good health. V and J are TRBV29-1 and TRBJ1-1; D is possibly TRBD1 (5 bases). Sequenced: cord blood. For the CDR3, the DNA is TGCAGCGTTGAAGATTTAGGATTTGGGGGAACTGAAGCTTTCTTT. It is translated as CSVEDLGFGGTEAFF.